Listed below are T cell receptor beta chains from one sample, sequenced in a study of breast tumors, draining lymph nodes, adjacent tissues. TCRdb redid the calling of the multiplex PCR reads with MiXCR, one entry per CDR3 protein. The top ten clones hold around 4% of a sample with 150,000 or so distinct CDR3 sequences, more than 25% of them seen once. Specimen: axillary lymph node tissue. Receptors were obtained from a female donor with breast cancer. Some clones in this sample may be carry-over from other donors' samples. Both conserved end residues are part of each CDR3. Fields, in order: J gene, clone size, V gene, D gene, CDR3 protein, CDR3 DNA. The D gene is left open where the match is weak. Where a row states a size, it is once, few, many or the class of an expanded clone; other rows omit it.

j_call: TRBJ2-7
clone_size: once
v_call: TRBV29-1
d_call: NA
cdr3_aa: CSARTDPYEQYF
cdr3_nt: TGCAGCGCCCGGACTGATCCCTACGAGCAGTACTTC

j_call: TRBJ1-2
clone_size: many
v_call: TRBV27
d_call: NA
cdr3_aa: CASSLSRQINGYTF
cdr3_nt: TGTGCCAGCAGTTTATCCCGACAGATCAATGGCTACACCTTC

j_call: TRBJ2-7
clone_size: NA
v_call: TRBV24-1
d_call: TRBD1
cdr3_aa: CATSDPGTGAEQYF
cdr3_nt: TGTGCCACCAGTGATCCTGGGACAGGGGCCGAGCAGTACTTC

j_call: TRBJ1-2
clone_size: NA
v_call: TRBV6-5
d_call: NA
cdr3_aa: CASSHTATGGAGGYTF
cdr3_nt: TGTGCCAGCAGTCACACCGCGACCGGGGGCGCGGGTGGCTACACCTTC

j_call: TRBJ2-3
clone_size: NA
v_call: TRBV7-8
d_call: TRBD2
cdr3_aa: CASSSRDSGWTSTDTQYF
cdr3_nt: TGTGCCAGCAGCTCCCGGGATAGCGGGTGGACTAGCACAGATACGCAGTATTTT

j_call: TRBJ2-7
clone_size: many
v_call: TRBV5-5
d_call: NA
cdr3_aa: CASSLWIRAEDEQYF
cdr3_nt: TGTGCCAGCAGCTTGTGGATCAGGGCGGAAGACGAGCAGTACTTC

j_call: TRBJ2-2
clone_size: many
v_call: TRBV25-1
d_call: NA
cdr3_aa: CASSERGRELFF
cdr3_nt: TGTGCCAGCAGTGAACGGGGGCGGGAGCTGTTTTTT

j_call: TRBJ2-5
clone_size: many
v_call: TRBV7-9
d_call: TRBD1
cdr3_aa: CASGPDRGRETQYF
cdr3_nt: TGTGCCAGCGGCCCGGACAGGGGTCGGGAGACCCAGTACTTC

j_call: TRBJ2-5
clone_size: NA
v_call: TRBV15
d_call: NA
cdr3_aa: CATSSGGAETQYF
cdr3_nt: TGTGCCACCAGCAGTGGAGGGGCCGAGACCCAGTACTTC

j_call: TRBJ2-1
clone_size: few
v_call: TRBV6-2/TRBV6-3
d_call: NA
cdr3_aa: CASSPPGRDGNEQFF
cdr3_nt: TGTGCCAGCAGTCCTCCGGGTAGGGACGGCAATGAGCAGTTCTTC

j_call: TRBJ2-2
clone_size: NA
v_call: TRBV20-1
d_call: TRBD1
cdr3_aa: CSASSWDRGETGELFF
cdr3_nt: TGCAGTGCTAGCAGTTGGGACAGGGGAGAGACCGGGGAGCTGTTTTTT

j_call: TRBJ2-6
clone_size: NA
v_call: TRBV12-3/TRBV12-4
d_call: NA
cdr3_aa: CVSSLGWAGANVLTF
cdr3_nt: TGTGTCAGCAGTTTAGGATGGGCTGGGGCCAACGTCCTGACCTTC

j_call: TRBJ1-4
clone_size: many
v_call: TRBV12-3/TRBV12-4
d_call: TRBD1
cdr3_aa: CASNEGQTNEKLFF
cdr3_nt: TGTGCCAGCAATGAGGGACAGACGAATGAAAAACTGTTTTTT

j_call: TRBJ2-2
clone_size: many
v_call: TRBV11-2
d_call: NA
cdr3_aa: CASSLNTGKRGELFF
cdr3_nt: TGTGCCAGCAGTTTGAATACCGGGAAAAGGGGGGAGCTGTTTTTT

j_call: TRBJ2-5
clone_size: NA
v_call: TRBV29-1
d_call: TRBD2
cdr3_aa: CSYGTSGFQETQYF
cdr3_nt: TGCAGCTATGGGACTAGCGGTTTCCAAGAGACCCAGTACTTC

j_call: TRBJ1-2
clone_size: once
v_call: TRBV4-3
d_call: TRBD1
cdr3_aa: CASGLVINRDRGSGYTF
cdr3_nt: TGCGCCAGCGGCCTAGTCATTAACCGGGACAGGGGAAGTGGCTACACCTTC

j_call: TRBJ2-5
clone_size: many
v_call: TRBV29-1
d_call: NA
cdr3_aa: CSVVKGGETQYF
cdr3_nt: TGCAGCGTTGTAAAGGGGGGGGAGACCCAGTACTTC

j_call: TRBJ2-1
clone_size: many
v_call: TRBV7-9
d_call: TRBD2
cdr3_aa: CASSTTLAGFYNEQFF
cdr3_nt: TGTGCCAGCAGCACCACCCTAGCGGGGTTTTACAATGAGCAGTTCTTC

j_call: TRBJ1-5
clone_size: NA
v_call: TRBV30
d_call: TRBD1
cdr3_aa: CAWSEGRGQRGSQRF
cdr3_nt: TGTGCCTGGAGTGAGGGCAGGGGGCAGCGAGGGTCCCAGCGTTTT

j_call: TRBJ1-5
clone_size: NA
v_call: TRBV7-8
d_call: NA
cdr3_aa: CASSAILAGTDTQHF
cdr3_nt: TGTGCCAGCAGCGCCATACTAGCGGGTACAGATACGCAGCATTTT

j_call: TRBJ1-5
clone_size: many
v_call: TRBV12-3/TRBV12-4
d_call: TRBD1
cdr3_aa: CASSWDSYSNQPQHF
cdr3_nt: TGTGCCAGCAGCTGGGACAGTTATAGCAATCAGCCCCAGCATTTT

j_call: TRBJ2-1
clone_size: NA
v_call: TRBV10-1
d_call: NA
cdr3_aa: CASSESRVGYNEQFF
cdr3_nt: TGCGCCAGCAGTGAGTCGCGGGTGGGGTACAATGAGCAGTTCTTC

j_call: TRBJ1-6
clone_size: many
v_call: TRBV28
d_call: NA
cdr3_aa: CASSSRAAYNSPLHF
cdr3_nt: TGTGCCAGCAGCTCCAGGGCGGCCTATAATTCACCCCTCCACTTT

j_call: TRBJ1-6
clone_size: NA
v_call: TRBV15
d_call: NA
cdr3_aa: CATSRDFTVNSPLHF
cdr3_nt: TGTGCCACCAGCAGAGATTTTACAGTGAATTCACCCCTCCACTTT

j_call: TRBJ2-1
clone_size: many
v_call: TRBV29-1
d_call: NA
cdr3_aa: CSVWTAAYNEQFF
cdr3_nt: TGCAGCGTCTGGACGGCAGCCTACAATGAGCAGTTCTTC

j_call: TRBJ2-2
clone_size: many
v_call: TRBV12-3/TRBV12-4
d_call: NA
cdr3_aa: CASSGQLAGTGELFF
cdr3_nt: TGTGCCAGCAGTGGACAACTCGCGGGCACCGGGGAGCTGTTTTTT

j_call: TRBJ2-1
clone_size: many
v_call: TRBV6-5
d_call: NA
cdr3_aa: CASSYREAYNEQFF
cdr3_nt: TGTGCCAGCAGTTACAGGGAAGCTTACAATGAGCAGTTCTTC

j_call: TRBJ2-7
clone_size: many
v_call: TRBV20-1
d_call: NA
cdr3_aa: CSAIVRSSYEQYF
cdr3_nt: TGCAGTGCTATTGTCAGGAGCTCCTACGAGCAGTACTTC

j_call: TRBJ1-1
clone_size: NA
v_call: TRBV7-8
d_call: NA
cdr3_aa: CACAKGFAETEAFF
cdr3_nt: TGTGCCTGCGCCAAGGGGTTTGCGGAAACTGAAGCTTTCTTT

j_call: TRBJ1-1
clone_size: NA
v_call: TRBV6-5
d_call: NA
cdr3_aa: CASSYVSGRTEAFF
cdr3_nt: TGTGCCAGCAGTTACGTATCAGGGCGTACTGAAGCTTTCTTT

j_call: TRBJ2-1
clone_size: many
v_call: TRBV19
d_call: TRBD1
cdr3_aa: CASSTRGTGFFGLMGFYNEQFF
cdr3_nt: TGTGCCAGTAGTACCCGCGGGACAGGGTTTTTTGGTTTGATGGGATTTTACAATGAGCAGTTCTTC

j_call: TRBJ2-1
clone_size: NA
v_call: TRBV6-5
d_call: NA
cdr3_aa: CASSYLGTYYNEQFF
cdr3_nt: TGTGCCAGCAGTTACTTAGGGACCTACTACAATGAGCAGTTCTTC

j_call: TRBJ2-7
clone_size: few
v_call: TRBV7-3
d_call: NA
cdr3_aa: CASSLRGTGGDEQHF
cdr3_nt: TGTGCCAGCAGCTTACGAGGGACGGGGGGCGACGAGCAGCACTTC

j_call: TRBJ2-5
clone_size: many
v_call: TRBV20-1
d_call: NA
cdr3_aa: CSAHLGDLTQYF
cdr3_nt: TGCAGTGCCCACCTCGGGGATTTGACCCAGTACTTC

j_call: TRBJ2-7
clone_size: many
v_call: TRBV30
d_call: NA
cdr3_aa: CAWSVGETTYEQYF
cdr3_nt: TGTGCCTGGAGTGTTGGGGAAACGACCTACGAGCAGTACTTC

j_call: TRBJ1-2
clone_size: many
v_call: TRBV4-1
d_call: NA
cdr3_aa: CASSQVDDYGYTF
cdr3_nt: TGCGCCAGCAGCCAAGTCGACGACTATGGCTACACCTTC

j_call: TRBJ2-6
clone_size: many
v_call: TRBV19
d_call: NA
cdr3_aa: CASSKASGANVLTF
cdr3_nt: TGTGCCAGTAGTAAGGCCTCTGGGGCCAACGTCCTGACTTTC

j_call: TRBJ1-3
clone_size: NA
v_call: TRBV6-5
d_call: NA
cdr3_aa: CASSPKSSGNTIYF
cdr3_nt: TGTGCCAGCAGTCCCAAGAGCTCTGGAAACACCATATATTTT

j_call: TRBJ1-4
clone_size: NA
v_call: TRBV9
d_call: NA
cdr3_aa: CASSVAVSANEEPFF
cdr3_nt: TGTGCCAGCAGCGTAGCCGTGTCGGCTAATGAAGAACCGTTTTTT

j_call: TRBJ2-2
clone_size: many
v_call: TRBV7-3
d_call: NA
cdr3_aa: CASSPLTSGELFF
cdr3_nt: TGTGCCAGCAGCCCCCTGACTAGCGGGGAGCTGTTTTTT

j_call: TRBJ2-2
clone_size: NA
v_call: TRBV11-3
d_call: TRBD2
cdr3_aa: CASSFKPGPAGGQFTGELFF
cdr3_nt: TGTGCCAGCAGCTTTAAACCGGGACCAGCGGGGGGGCAGTTTACCGGGGAGCTGTTTTTT

j_call: TRBJ2-7
clone_size: many
v_call: TRBV6-1
d_call: NA
cdr3_aa: CASRGDYEQYF
cdr3_nt: TGTGCCAGCAGGGGGGACTACGAGCAGTACTTC

j_call: TRBJ2-3
clone_size: many
v_call: TRBV18
d_call: NA
cdr3_aa: CASSPVGLDTQYF
cdr3_nt: TGTGCCAGCTCACCAGTGGGTCTGGATACGCAGTATTTT

j_call: TRBJ2-3
clone_size: NA
v_call: TRBV9
d_call: TRBD2
cdr3_aa: CASSVGVGGGTDTQYF
cdr3_nt: TGTGCCAGCAGCGTAGGGGTCGGGGGGGGCACAGATACGCAGTATTTT

j_call: TRBJ2-7
clone_size: NA
v_call: TRBV27
d_call: NA
cdr3_aa: CASSSGWGKSYEEQYF
cdr3_nt: TGTGCCAGCAGCTCCGGTTGGGGTAAGTCCTACGAAGAGCAGTACTTC